The 17 T cell receptor beta chains below were found in one sample sequenced in a study of cytomegalovirus exposure and HLA in healthy donors. PCR involved 60 Vbeta and 13 Jbeta primers. The repertoire was sequenced with immunoSEQ multiplex PCR; TCRdb's copy has only in-frame clones and lacks some. The sample shows about 180,000 clones, about three quarters of them seen only once. The specimen was PBMCs. These receptors originate from a middle-aged man in good health and CMV-seronegative.

The V call is TRBV5-5, the J call TRBJ2-1, with TRBD1 matching 12 bases. The V gene end was trimmed by 4 bases and the J gene end by 8 bases; junction bases not matched to a gene: 7. Germline V gene data show CDR1 as SGHKS and CDR2 as YYEKEE (reference sequence). This CDR3 spans 15 amino acids. CDR3 sequence reads: CASSGGTGGFDEQFF. DNA for the CDR3: TGTGCCAGCAGCGGCGGGACAGGGGGCTTTGATGAGCAGTTCTTC.

The genes are TRBV29-1 and TRBJ2-7; TRBD1 is a possible D gene (6 bases). V lost 7 bases, J lost 0 bases, and 13 bases lay in between. Germline V gene sequence: CDR1 SQVTM, CDR2 ANQGSEA. The CDR3 length is 13 residues. The CDR3 DNA reads TGCAGCGCCTCCAGGGGATCCTCCTACGAGCAGTACTTC. Amino acid sequence: CSASRGSSYEQYF.

The chain is built from TRBV4-1 and TRBJ2-7; TRBD1 is a possible D gene (6 bases). V gave up 4 bases and J gave up 6 bases, with 10 bases separating them. CDR1 and CDR2 (germline): MGHRA, YSYEKL. This CDR3 is 12 amino acids long. The CDR3 reads CASSLTGGEQYF. DNA for the CDR3: TGCGCCAGCAGCCTGACAGGCGGCGAGCAGTACTTC.

The CDR3 bases are TGTGCCTGGAGTGCGGGCCAGGGAAGCACAGATACGCAGTATTTT. Protein sequence: CAWSAGQGSTDTQYF. The V and J genes are TRBV30 and TRBJ2-3; D is perhaps TRBD1 (5 bases). Deletions cut 1 base from V and 0 bases from J, with 11 bases between. The germline CDR1 and CDR2 sequences are GTSNPN and SVGIG (reference sequence). CDR3 size: 15 residues. Drawing the rest from reference TRBV30 and TRBJ2-3, the complete variable domain is SQTIHQWPATLVQPVGSPLSLECTVEGTSNPNLYWYRQAAGRGLQLLFYSVGIGQISSEVPQNLSASRPQDRQFILSSKKLLLSDSGFYLCAWSAGQGSTDTQYFGPGTRLTVL.

This clone came up a few times. This CDR3 is CASRLGGSSGANVLTF. The CDR3 bases are TGTGCCAGCCGCCTGGGGGGATCCTCTGGGGCCAACGTCCTGACTTTC. The V call is TRBV27, the J call TRBJ2-6; D perhaps matches TRBD2 (6 bases). V was trimmed by 8 bases and J by 0 bases, leaving 14 bases between them. Germline V gives CDR1 MNHEY, CDR2 SMNVEV (reference sequence). The CDR3 extends over 16 amino acids.

Points on this clone: Other nucleotide sequences from this sample produce the same CDR3. V is TRBV27 and J is TRBJ2-1, with a possible D match to TRBD1 (5 bases). The CDR3 runs to 12 residues. The germline CDR1 and CDR2 sequences are MNHEY and SMNVEV (reference sequence). Trimming shortened V by 2 bases and J by 7 bases, and 6 bases separated the two germline ends. DNA of the CDR3: TGTGCCAGCAGTTTACAGGGAAATGAGCAGTTCTTC. This codes for CASSLQGNEQFF.

The chain recombines TRBV6-5 with TRBJ2-2; TRBD1 is a possible D gene (5 bases). Germline-derived CDR1 and CDR2 are MNHEY and SVGAGI. V shed 4 bases and J shed 0 bases, with 9 bases lying between them. CDR3 length: 15 residues. The CDR3 spells CASSSWGTNTGELFF. In nucleotides, the CDR3 is TGTGCCAGCAGTTCTTGGGGCACGAACACCGGGGAGCTGTTTTTT.

For the CDR3, the DNA is TGTGCCAGCAGCCGGGTTGCAACTAATGAAAAACTGTTTTTT. Its translation is CASSRVATNEKLFF. The rearrangement joins TRBV7-2 to TRBJ1-4, with D unresolved. The CDR3 totals 14 residues. Germline assignment: CDR1 SGHTA and CDR2 FQGNSA. Trimming cost V 5 bases and J 0 bases, with 7 bases left between them.

The CDR3 protein is CASSQLAGAYNEQFF. CDR3 nucleotide sequence: TGCGCCAGCAGCCAACTAGCGGGGGCTTACAATGAGCAGTTCTTC. The rearrangement joins TRBV4-3 to TRBJ2-1; 10 bases are a match to TRBD2. With V trimmed by 2 bases and J by 4 bases, 2 bases remained unmatched. The germline gives CDR1 LGHNA, CDR2 YSLEER. The CDR3 has 15 residues.

In this sample, this clone turned up once. The V call is TRBV10-1, the J call TRBJ2-2; 11 nucleotides agree with TRBD1. The CDR3 extends over 14 amino acids. With V trimmed by 6 bases and J by 6 bases, 3 bases remained unmatched. Germline V gives CDR1 WNHNN, CDR2 SYGVQD (reference sequence). This CDR3 reads CASSPGQGAGELFF. As DNA, the CDR3 is TGCGCCAGCAGCCCGGGACAGGGGGCCGGGGAGCTGTTTTTT.

The V and J genes are TRBV7-8 and TRBJ1-4; the D gene is possibly TRBD1 (5 bases). With 9 bases removed from V and 8 bases from J, the gap between germline ends came to 13 bases. Germline V gene lookup returns CDR1 SGHVS and CDR2 FQNEAQ. The CDR3 has 12 amino acids. Here the CDR3 DNA reads TGTGCCAGTTCAGCTAGGGGAGAAAAACTGTTTTTT. This translates into CASSARGEKLFF.

The V call is TRBV5-8, the J call TRBJ1-1; maybe TRBD1 (6 bases). CDR3 length equals 14 residues. Germline V CDR1 and CDR2: SGHTS, YDEGEE. Between the trimmed V and J ends, which lost 0 bases and 5 bases, there was a span of 11 bases. CDR3: CASSLAAGETEAFF. The DNA of the CDR3 is TGTGCCAGCAGCTTGGCGGCAGGGGAAACTGAAGCTTTCTTT.

The chain has TRBV11-2 and TRBJ2-5; 11 positions match TRBD1. The length of the CDR3 is 14 residues. The J segment lost 10 bases and the V segment lost 3 bases, leaving 7 bases of the junction unmatched. Germline CDR1 is SGHAT and CDR2 is FQNNGV. CDR3 in amino acids: CASSFAGTGGNQYF. For the CDR3, the DNA is TGTGCCAGCAGCTTCGCCGGGACAGGGGGGAACCAGTACTTC.

The chain joins TRBV11-3 to TRBJ2-7; 15 nucleotides match TRBD2. The ends lost 4 bases at V and 7 bases at J; junction bases unmatched: 8. CDR3 length equals 16 residues. From germline, CDR1 is SGHNT and CDR2 YENEEA. The DNA of the CDR3 is TGTGCCAGCAGCTCGGGACTAGCGGGAGGCCTATCGGAGCAGTACTTC. Its translation: CASSSGLAGGLSEQYF. The whole variable domain, filled in from reference TRBV11-3 and TRBJ2-7, reads EAGVVQSPRYKIIEKKQPVAFWCNPISGHNTLYWYLQNLGQGPELLIRYENEEAVDDSQLPKDRFSAERLKGVDSTLKIQPAELGDSAVYLCASSSGLAGGLSEQYFGPGTRLTVT.

The chain has TRBV6-1 and TRBJ2-1, with TRBD1 identical over 7 bases. Per the germline V gene, CDR1 is MNHNS and CDR2 is SASEGT. This CDR3 is 12 amino acids long. The V and J ends lost 4 bases and 6 bases, in that order; junction bases with no gene match: 0. The CDR3: CASSGQGNEQFF. The CDR3 coding sequence is TGTGCCAGCAGTGGACAGGGCAATGAGCAGTTCTTC.

This clone was picked up one time. This CDR3 is also generated by other DNA sequences in the sample. The V and J genes are TRBV30 and TRBJ1-4, with a possible D match to TRBD1 (5 bases). Trimming stripped 1 base from V and 4 bases from J, with 10 bases between. Germline V lookup: CDR1 GTSNPN, CDR2 SVGIG (reference sequence). The CDR3 extends over 14 amino acids. The CDR3 loop reads CAWSGQGFNEKLFF. Written as DNA, the CDR3 is TGTGCCTGGAGTGGCCAGGGCTTTAATGAAAAACTGTTTTTT. Using reference TRBV30 and TRBJ1-4 for the parts outside the CDR3, the full variable domain is SQTIHQWPATLVQPVGSPLSLECTVEGTSNPNLYWYRQAAGRGLQLLFYSVGIGQISSEVPQNLSASRPQDRQFILSSKKLLLSDSGFYLCAWSGQGFNEKLFFGSGTQLSVL.

This sequence joins TRBV4-3 and TRBJ2-1; 9 positions agree with TRBD2. CDR1 is LGHNA and CDR2 is YSLEER in the germline V gene. The CDR3 extends over 16 amino acids. The V gene end was trimmed by 3 bases and the J gene end by 1 base; junction bases not matched to a gene: 4. The CDR3 DNA sequence: TGCGCCAGCAGCCAGGCAGCGGGAGGATCCTACAATGAGCAGTTCTTC. This codes for CASSQAAGGSYNEQFF.